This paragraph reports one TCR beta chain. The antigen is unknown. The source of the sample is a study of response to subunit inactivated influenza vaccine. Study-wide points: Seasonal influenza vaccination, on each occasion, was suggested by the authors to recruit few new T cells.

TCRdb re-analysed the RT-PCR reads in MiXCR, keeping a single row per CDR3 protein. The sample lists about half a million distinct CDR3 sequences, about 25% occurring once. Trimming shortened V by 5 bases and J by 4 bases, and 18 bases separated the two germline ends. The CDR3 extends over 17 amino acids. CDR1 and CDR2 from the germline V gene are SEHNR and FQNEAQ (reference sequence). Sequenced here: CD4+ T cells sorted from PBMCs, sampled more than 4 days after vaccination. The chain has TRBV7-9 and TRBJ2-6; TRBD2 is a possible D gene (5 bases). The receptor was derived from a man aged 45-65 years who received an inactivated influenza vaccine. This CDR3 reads CASSPGSFGSGANVLTF. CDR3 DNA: TGTGCCAGCAGCCCCGGATCCTTTGGGAGCGGGGCCAACGTCCTGACTTTC.